This record looks at one T cell receptor beta chain sequence and its context. The assay was immunoSEQ multiplex PCR, and TCRdb's table has in-frame clones only and misses some. The data contain 390,000 or so clones, around 83% of them singletons. The sample belongs to a study of blood T cell repertoires in COVID-19. Per germline, CDR1 LNHNV and CDR2 YYDKDF (reference sequence). V lost 1 base, J lost 7 bases, and 13 bases stayed unmatched. The CDR3 has 16 residues. Material: PBMCs or T cells enriched from blood (not recorded which). The J gene is TRBJ2-7, the V gene TRBV15; TRBD2 agrees at 7 bases. The TCR was taken from a woman aged 45-65 years who had recovered from COVID-19. CDR3 sequence reads: CATSRGGRAPRLEQYF. The CDR3 nucleotides read TGTGCCACCAGCAGAGGCGGGAGAGCCCCGCGGTTGGAGCAGTACTTC.